This TCR beta chain was recorded in a study of blood T cell repertoires in COVID-19. Overall study: Samples of COVID-19 (acute and convalescent) were obtained from the United States, Italy and Spain. T cells, B-cell-depleted T cells, or PBMCs supplied cDNA or gDNA.

Per the original methods: Amplification from reference gene primers served as the basis for estimated nucleated cell counts. Profiled with immunoSEQ multiplex PCR; TCRdb holds only in-frame clones, not every one. V and J calls and clone size are those listed in that table; D and trimming were worked out from the DNA. The repertoire holds a few hundred thousand clones, with approximately 82% as singletons. The sample comprised peripheral blood. This TCR was sampled from a woman between 40 and 55 years old who had recovered from COVID-19.

As DNA, the CDR3 is TGTGCCAGCAGCTTAGAAGCGGGGGGACTGTTTTTT. Residues: CASSLEAGGLFF. V and J are TRBV7-2 and TRBJ1-4; D is possibly TRBD1 (5 bases). With 1 base removed from V and 13 bases from J, the gap between germline ends came to 10 bases. Per the germline V gene, CDR1 is SGHTA and CDR2 is FQGNSA. The CDR3 contains 12 residues.